What follows are 17 T cell receptor beta chains derived from one specimen sequenced in a study of CD8+CD57+ T cells in acquired aplastic anemia listed by TCRdb under 2018. The patients picked for sequencing were ones in whom flow cytometry had shown an expansion of CD8+CD57+ cells. The reads were generated on an Illumina HiSeq 2000. Genomic DNA served as template for TCR beta VDJ combination and CDR3 sequence profiling. TCRdb took the public reads, trimmed them with fastp at Q25, ran MiXCR for clone calling and kept in-frame beta chains. Rows are combined by CDR3 protein, so each entry shows the most common genes and DNA. The sample table records about 120,000 distinct CDR3 sequences; 50% to 70% of these occur just once. The ten largest make up approximately 28% of the sample. The sample comprised sorted CD4+, CD8+, or CD8+CD57+ T cells (not recorded which) from PBMCs. The receptors stem from a human donor with aplastic anemia.

The chain links TRBV20-1 to TRBJ1-4; D gene unclear. The V end was cut by 3 bases, the J end by 3 bases, with 8 bases between. CDR3 length: 13 residues. CDR1 is DFQATT and CDR2 is SNEGSKA in the germline V gene (reference sequence). The CDR3 protein is CSASLGPNEKLFF. CDR3 nucleotides: TGCAGTGCTAGCCTCGGGCCTAATGAAAAACTGTTTTTT.

This clonotype was observed many times. J is TRBJ2-7 and V is TRBV7-6, with D tentatively TRBD2 (6 bases). The V gene lost 5 bases and the J gene lost 6 bases, with 20 bases spanning the gap. In germline, CDR1 is SGHVS, CDR2 FNYEAQ. This CDR3 is built from 15 residues. The CDR3 region has the DNA TGTGCCAGCAGCCCCGGCGCGGGGTACGCTCGCGAGCAGTACTTC. Translating it yields CASSPGAGYAREQYF. Full variable domain (missing parts from reference TRBV7-6 and TRBJ2-7): GAGVSQSPRYKVTKRGQDVALRCDPISGHVSLYWYRQALGQGPEFLTYFNYEAQQDKSGLPNDRFSAERPEGSISTLTIQRTEQRDSAMYRCASSPGAGYAREQYFGPGTRLTVT.

For this clonotype: At one end the junction does not follow the germline gene, possibly because of a read error. This chain links TRBV2 with TRBJ1-2, with 8 bases lining up with TRBD1. The CDR3 has 17 amino acids. CDR1 SNHLY and CDR2 FYNNEI come from the germline V gene. CDR3 DNA sequence: TGTGCCAGCATTGAAACTTTGTCGGGACAGGCCAATTATGGCTACACCTTC. Its translation is CASIETLSGQANYGYTF.

There are many counts of this clonotype. V usage is TRBV19 and J usage is TRBJ2-7; 9 bases agree with TRBD1. V shed 3 bases and J 1 base; nucleotides not matched to a gene: 4. This CDR3 region has 15 residues. Germline values: CDR1 LNHDA, CDR2 SQIVND (reference sequence). DNA of the CDR3: TGTGCCAGTAGTATTGTGACAGGGGGATCCTACGAGCAGTACTTC. Protein: CASSIVTGGSYEQYF.

The V and J genes are TRBV2 and TRBJ2-2; no clear D. Germline V gene data show CDR1 as SNHLY and CDR2 as FYNNEI. CDR3 length: 14 amino acids. V lost 3 bases and J 5 bases, leaving 10 bases between the germline ends. CDR3 region: CASSDRLGTGELFF. The CDR3 nucleotides read TGTGCCAGCAGTGACCGGCTTGGGACCGGGGAGCTGTTTTTT.

This clonotype was seen only a few times. This chain connects TRBV10-3 to TRBJ2-1; D tentatively reads TRBD1 or TRBD2 (6 bases each). V was shortened by 5 bases and J by 7 bases, with 18 bases between the two germline ends. The CDR3 has 15 residues. Germline V gene sequence: CDR1 ENHRY, CDR2 SYGVKD. The CDR3 DNA reads TGTGCCATCAGTCCCGGGGGCATTCAGTGGAATGAGCAGTTCTTC. It is translated as CAISPGGIQWNEQFF.

This clonotype was seen repeatedly, ten times or more. J is TRBJ2-7 and V is TRBV2, with TRBD1 identical over 7 bases. V shed 6 bases, J shed 0 bases, and the junction held 14 bases outside the gene matches. Germline V lookup: CDR1 SNHLY, CDR2 FYNNEI. The CDR3 has 17 residues. The CDR3 sequence: CASSDYGTEISSYEQYF. CDR3 DNA sequence: TGTGCCAGCAGCGATTACGGGACAGAAATTAGCTCCTACGAGCAGTACTTC.

This clonotype showed up just a few times. The CDR3 here is CATSRGTGRVSQPQHF. CDR3 bases: TGTGCCACCAGCAGGGGGACAGGGCGAGTAAGTCAGCCCCAGCATTTT. The chain recombines TRBV15 with TRBJ1-5, with TRBD1 matching 9 bases. Germline V gene lookup returns CDR1 LNHNV and CDR2 YYDKDF (reference sequence). Trimming removed 3 bases from V and 6 bases from J; junction bases left unmatched: 9. CDR3 length: 16 amino acids.

The chain is built from TRBV19 and TRBJ2-1; 7 nucleotides align to TRBD2. CDR1 and CDR2 (germline): LNHDA, SQIVND (reference sequence). CDR3 length equals 12 residues. The CDR3 spells CATSVIYNEQFF. CDR3 DNA sequence: TGTGCAACTAGCGTAATCTACAATGAGCAGTTCTTC.

This clonotype was counted once. V gene TRBV7-9 combines with J gene TRBJ2-2; D is possibly TRBD1 (6 bases). Trimming shortened V by 8 bases and J by 5 bases, and 18 bases separated the two germline ends. The CDR3 is made up of 15 amino acids. The germline V gene has CDR1 SEHNR and CDR2 FQNEAQ (reference sequence). The CDR3 nucleotides read TGTGCCAGCCACAGAGGACAGTTCGGTACCGGGGAGCTGTTTTTT. As protein: CASHRGQFGTGELFF.

This clonotype was counted at least ten times. V gene TRBV7-6 combines with J gene TRBJ2-7; 7 bases are a match to TRBD1. The germline CDR1 and CDR2 sequences are SGHVS and FNYEAQ. Losses at the gene ends were 1 base for V and 7 bases for J; bases not matched to a gene: 13. This CDR3 is 16 amino acids long. CDR3 protein: CASSLDPPTGSGEQYF. The CDR3 nucleotides read TGTGCCAGCAGCTTAGATCCCCCGACAGGGTCGGGAGAGCAGTACTTC.

V gene TRBV11-3 combines with J gene TRBJ2-7; maybe TRBD2 (5 bases). This CDR3 has 16 amino acids. The V end lost 1 base, the J end lost 0 bases, and 13 bases lay between the germline ends. Germline V gene lookup returns CDR1 SGHNT and CDR2 YENEEA. The CDR3 region is CASSLAPPGFSYEQYF. The CDR3 nucleotides are TGTGCCAGCAGCTTAGCCCCACCGGGGTTCTCCTACGAGCAGTACTTC.

The sample holds many counts of this clonotype. The V call is TRBV29-1, the J call TRBJ2-1; 8 positions agree with TRBD2. The CDR3 loop spans 15 amino acids. Trimming removed 7 bases from V and 4 bases from J; junction bases left unmatched: 12. Germline lookup yields CDR1 SQVTM and CDR2 ANQGSEA. The DNA of the CDR3 is TGCAGCGCCCGCACTCAACTAGCGGAATACAATGAGCAGTTCTTC. Protein sequence: CSARTQLAEYNEQFF.

CDR3 DNA sequence: TGCGCCAGCAGGGATCAGGAGGCGTCCTATGGCTACACCTTC. Amino acid sequence: CASRDQEASYGYTF. V is TRBV5-1 and J is TRBJ1-2; D is uncertain. CDR1 and CDR2 (germline): SGHRS, YFSETQ. Trimming shortened V by 5 bases and J by 4 bases, and 15 bases separated the two germline ends. The CDR3 runs 14 residues.

The chain couples TRBV12-3 or TRBV12-4 to TRBJ2-7; D is ambiguous. The CDR3 extends over 12 amino acids. Trimming shortened V by 7 bases and J by 7 bases, and 14 bases separated the two germline ends. The CDR3 nucleotides are TGTGCCAGCACATTCGGTTTTATGGAGCAGTACTTC. Its translation: CASTFGFMEQYF.

This clonotype was seen a handful of times. CDR3 region: CASSGQGWETQYF. The CDR3 DNA reads TGTGCCAGCAGTGGACAGGGTTGGGAGACCCAGTACTTC. The V and J genes are TRBV25-1 and TRBJ2-5, with 7 nucleotides matching TRBD1. The CDR3 consists of 13 residues. Germline CDR1 reads MGHDK; CDR2 reads SYGVNS. The V gene end was trimmed by 4 bases and the J gene end by 5 bases; junction bases not matched to a gene: 4.

V is TRBV29-1 and J is TRBJ1-2; D may be TRBD1 (5 bases). V lost 4 bases to trimming and J lost 6 bases, with 9 bases between them. Germline V gives CDR1 SQVTM, CDR2 ANQGSEA. The CDR3 is 11 amino acids. In nucleotides, the CDR3 is TGCAGCGTTGCGGGGGGAAATGGCTACACCTTC. As protein: CSVAGGNGYTF.